This TCR beta chain was captured in a study of Ad26.COV2.S vaccination and SARS-CoV-2 variants. At the level of the study: Recipients of Ad26.COV2.S got it intramuscularly, once or twice 56 days apart.

Described treatment: around 19 received Ad26.COV2.S at low or high dose, single or two shots; about five received placebo; per-sample allocation not given. Sampling happened 63 days after the first vaccine or placebo injection. General study points: Participants in the vaccine arm had higher spike-specific TCR breadth; placebo recipients had lower. Substantial breadth was reportedly displayed by spike-specific CD8+ and CD4+ T cell responses after vaccination. With respect to non-spike TCR breadth, vaccine and placebo recipients were similar.

Trimming cost V 4 bases and J 3 bases; bases outside gene matches: 13. Germline CDR1 reads SGHTA; CDR2 reads FQGNSA. The CDR3 is 18 residues long. The method was immunoSEQ multiplex PCR; TCRdb's version includes in-frame clones alone and lacks a portion of them. There are some 270,000 clones in the sample; 87% occur only once, and less than 3.5% lies in the top ten. A word on this clone: The antigen is not known.

This TCR was sampled from a person aged 18-60 years who received the Ad26.COV2.S COVID-19 vaccine or a placebo. The gene calls are TRBV7-2 and TRBJ2-3; TRBD2 agrees at 10 bases. The sample in question was peripheral blood, obtained in a trial of Ad26.COV2.S vaccine versus placebo. The CDR3 bases are TGTGCCAGCAGCTCAACCCGTTTAGCGGGGGGAGGAACAGATACGCAGTATTTT. Protein product: CASSSTRLAGGGTDTQYF.